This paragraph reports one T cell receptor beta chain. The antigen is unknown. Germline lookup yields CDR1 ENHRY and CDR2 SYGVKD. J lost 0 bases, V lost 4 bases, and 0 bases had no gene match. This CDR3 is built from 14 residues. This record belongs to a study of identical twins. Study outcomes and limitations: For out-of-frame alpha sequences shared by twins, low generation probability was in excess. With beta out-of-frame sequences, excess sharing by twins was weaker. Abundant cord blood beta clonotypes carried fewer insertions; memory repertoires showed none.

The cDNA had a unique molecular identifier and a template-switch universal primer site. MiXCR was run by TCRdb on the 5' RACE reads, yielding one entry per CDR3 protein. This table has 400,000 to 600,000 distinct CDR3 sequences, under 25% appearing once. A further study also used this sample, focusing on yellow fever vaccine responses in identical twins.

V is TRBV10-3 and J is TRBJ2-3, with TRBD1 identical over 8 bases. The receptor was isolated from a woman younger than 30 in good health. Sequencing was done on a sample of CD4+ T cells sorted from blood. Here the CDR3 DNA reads TGTGCCATCAGTGGGACAGGGAGCACAGATACGCAGTATTTT. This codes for CAISGTGSTDTQYF.